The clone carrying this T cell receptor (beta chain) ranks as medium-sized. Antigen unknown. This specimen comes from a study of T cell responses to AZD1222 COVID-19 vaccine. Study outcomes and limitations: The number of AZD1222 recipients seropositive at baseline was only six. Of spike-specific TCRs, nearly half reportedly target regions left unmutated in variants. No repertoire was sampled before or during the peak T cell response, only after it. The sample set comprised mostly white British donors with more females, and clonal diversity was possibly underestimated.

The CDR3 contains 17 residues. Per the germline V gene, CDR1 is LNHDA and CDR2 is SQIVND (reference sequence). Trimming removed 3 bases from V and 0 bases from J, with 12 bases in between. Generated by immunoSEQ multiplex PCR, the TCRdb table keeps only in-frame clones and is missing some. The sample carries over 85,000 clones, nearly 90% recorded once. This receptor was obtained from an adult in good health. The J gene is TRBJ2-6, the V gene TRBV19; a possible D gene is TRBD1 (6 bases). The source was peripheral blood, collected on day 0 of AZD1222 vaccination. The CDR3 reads CASSIEGDGSGANVLTF. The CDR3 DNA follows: TGTGCCAGTAGTATCGAGGGGGACGGCTCTGGGGCCAACGTCCTGACTTTC.